Following are 32 T cell receptor beta chains from one sample sequenced in a study of radiotherapy plus CTLA-4 blockade in lung cancer. The repertoire was sequenced with immunoSEQ multiplex PCR; TCRdb's copy has only in-frame clones and lacks some. The repertoire holds roughly 63,000 clones, with under 75% as singletons. The sample here was peripheral blood, taken from a patient treated with radiotherapy plus ipilimumab. These receptor sequences come from a human donor with non-small cell lung cancer whose response to radiotherapy plus ipilimumab could not be evaluated.

This rearrangement joins TRBV9 to TRBJ1-2; 11 bases map to TRBD1. The CDR3 contains 14 residues. V lost 6 bases to trimming and J lost 8 bases; unmatched junction nucleotides: 9. Per germline, CDR1 SGDLS and CDR2 YYNGEE. The DNA of the CDR3 is TGTGCCAGCACCCAAGGACAGGGGGCGCCCGGCTACACCTTC. This sequence encodes CASTQGQGAPGYTF.

This chain joins TRBV7-5 and TRBJ1-3; the listed D gene, TRBD1, was not tested against the DNA. TRBV7-5 counts as a pseudogene. CDR3 length equals 17 residues. Written as DNA, the CDR3 is TGTGTCAGAAGCTTATGGACAGGGGCTCTCTCTGGAAACACCATATATTTT. Its protein product is CVRSLWTGALSGNTIYF.

This sequence joins TRBV9 and TRBJ2-3; TRBD2 might be the D (6 bases). The germline CDR1 and CDR2 sequences are SGDLS and YYNGEE. Trimming stripped 4 bases from V and 1 base from J, with 13 bases between. The CDR3 covers 15 residues. The CDR3 spells CASSPQEGGTDTQYF. DNA of the CDR3: TGTGCCAGCAGCCCTCAGGAGGGAGGCACAGATACGCAGTATTTT.

The rearrangement uses TRBV6-1 and TRBJ1-4; 7 bases agree with TRBD1. CDR1 and CDR2 (germline): MNHNS, SASEGT. This CDR3 has 14 amino acids. The trim removed 7 bases at V and 0 bases at J, leaving 2 bases unmatched. Written as DNA, the CDR3 is TGTGCCAGCAAACAGGGGCCAACTAATGAAAAACTGTTTTTT. Its translation: CASKQGPTNEKLFF.

The chain joins TRBV2 to TRBJ2-3; 9 bases are a match to TRBD1. With V trimmed by 6 bases and J by 1 base, 2 bases remained unmatched. Per germline, CDR1 SNHLY and CDR2 FYNNEI. CDR3 length: 14 amino acids. CDR3 nucleotides: TGTGCCAGCAGGCGGACAGGGGGCACAGATACGCAGTATTTT. Its protein product is CASRRTGGTDTQYF. Using reference TRBV2 and TRBJ2-3 for the parts outside the CDR3, the full variable domain is EPEVTQTPSHQVTQMGQEVILRCVPISNHLYFYWYRQILGQKVEFLVSFYNNEISEKSEIFDDQFSVERPDGSNFTLKIRSTKLEDSAMYFCASRRTGGTDTQYFGPGTRLTVL.

The rearrangement links TRBV6-4 to TRBJ2-7; tentative D call: TRBD1 (5 bases). Germline lookup yields CDR1 MRHNA and CDR2 SNTAGT. Trimming removed 4 bases at V and 3 bases at J, with 10 bases between. The CDR3 spans 13 residues. Here the CDR3 reads CASSVWGLYEQYF. The CDR3 region has the DNA TGTGCCAGCAGTGTATGGGGCCTCTACGAGCAGTACTTC.

This chain uses TRBV4-1 with TRBJ2-7; 7 bases are a match to TRBD2. The CDR3 sequence is 14 residues long. The junction had 0 bases not matched to a gene; V was cut back by 0 bases and J by 1 base. Germline CDR1 is MGHRA and CDR2 is YSYEKL. CDR3 residues: CASSQEAGSYEQYF. As DNA, the CDR3 is TGCGCCAGCAGCCAAGAAGCGGGGTCCTACGAGCAGTACTTC.

The chain employs TRBV9 and TRBJ2-3; D is unresolved. Germline lookup yields CDR1 SGDLS and CDR2 YYNGEE. This CDR3 region has 14 residues. Trimming removed 0 bases from V and 1 base from J, with 6 bases in between. As DNA, the CDR3 is TGTGCCAGCAGCGTAGCCCTAGGCACAGATACGCAGTATTTT. It codes for CASSVALGTDTQYF.

This clone showed up just a few times. This chain links TRBV7-9 with TRBJ1-2, with 7 bases matching TRBD1. The V segment lost 5 bases and the J segment 4 bases; nucleotides outside the gene matches: 7. The CDR3 is made up of 14 amino acids. The germline gives CDR1 SEHNR, CDR2 FQNEAQ (reference sequence). The CDR3 is CASSLDRVGYGYTF. In DNA, the CDR3 is TGTGCCAGCAGCCTAGACAGGGTGGGCTATGGCTACACCTTC.

The J gene is TRBJ1-5, the V gene TRBV19, with 7 positions matching TRBD1. V lost 2 bases to trimming and J lost 15 bases; unmatched junction nucleotides: 13. Per the germline V gene, CDR1 is LNHDA and CDR2 is SQIVND (reference sequence). The CDR3 runs 14 residues. The CDR3 region has the DNA TGTGCCAGTAGTATAACGGGGGAGGACAGGCCTAGGCATTTT. Translated: CASSITGEDRPRHF.

This chain connects TRBV29-1 to TRBJ2-5, with a weak D call TRBD1 (5 bases). Trimming removed 4 bases from V and 7 bases from J, with 16 bases in between. The CDR3 runs 13 residues. CDR1 and CDR2 from the germline V gene are SQVTM and ANQGSEA. The CDR3 is CSVGWGSSGTQYF. CDR3 coding DNA: TGCAGCGTTGGTTGGGGCAGCTCTGGGACCCAGTACTTC.

J is TRBJ2-3 and V is TRBV5-6; 12 bases are a match to TRBD2. Germline CDR1 reads SGHDT; CDR2 reads YYEEEE. Unmatched junction bases numbered 6, after V lost 4 bases and J lost 0 bases. The CDR3 is 17 amino acids. The CDR3 sequence is CASSALGTSGSTDTQYF. For the CDR3, the DNA is TGTGCCAGCAGCGCCTTGGGGACTAGCGGGAGCACAGATACGCAGTATTTT.

The genes are TRBV5-1 and TRBJ2-2, with 10 bases fitting TRBD1. V was clipped by 2 bases and J by 0 bases; unmatched bases: 7. The CDR3 sequence is 18 residues long. Per germline, CDR1 SGHRS and CDR2 YFSETQ. In nucleotides, the CDR3 is TGCGCCAGCAGCTTAAAAGGGACAGGGGCGACGAACACCGGGGAGCTGTTTTTT. Translated, it gives CASSLKGTGATNTGELFF.

The chain couples TRBV20-1 to TRBJ2-7, with D unresolved. The V end was cut by 4 bases, the J end by 4 bases, with 8 bases between. CDR1 and CDR2 (germline): DFQATT, SNEGSKA (reference sequence). The CDR3 is 11 residues long. The CDR3 here is CSAKAAYEQYF. CDR3 bases: TGCAGTGCTAAGGCGGCGTACGAGCAGTACTTC.

The genes are TRBV28 and TRBJ2-4, with 7 nucleotides matching TRBD1. Germline values: CDR1 MDHEN, CDR2 SYDVKM. V gave up 2 bases and J gave up 4 bases; unmatched junction bases: 14. This CDR3 contains 18 residues. This CDR3 is CASSLGSWDSPRKNIQYF. CDR3 bases: TGTGCCAGCAGTTTAGGATCTTGGGACAGCCCAAGAAAAAACATTCAGTACTTC.

This clone was recorded once. In nucleotides, the CDR3 is TGCGCCAGCAGCTTAGTCCCTCGGGAGTTGTCGTTCTTC. Amino acid sequence: CASSLVPRELSFF. The rearrangement links TRBV5-1 to TRBJ2-1, with D possibly TRBD2 on 6 matching bases. Germline CDR1 is SGHRS and CDR2 is YFSETQ. The CDR3 covers 13 residues. Between the trimmed V and J ends, which lost 2 bases and 15 bases, there was a span of 18 bases.

This sequence joins TRBV7-9 and TRBJ2-5; tentatively, D is TRBD2 (6 bases). This CDR3 region has 13 residues. Germline lookup yields CDR1 SEHNR and CDR2 FQNEAQ (reference sequence). V was pared by 5 bases and J by 3 bases, with 10 bases between. CDR3: CASSRWGEETQYF. In DNA form, the CDR3 reads TGTGCCAGCAGCCGGTGGGGGGAAGAGACCCAGTACTTC. Combining the CDR3 with reference TRBV7-9 and TRBJ2-5 gives the whole variable domain DTGVSQNPRHKITKRGQNVTFRCDPISEHNRLYWYRQTLGQGPEFLTYFQNEAQLEKSRLLSDRFSAERPKGSFSTLEIQRTEQGDSAMYLCASSRWGEETQYFGPGTRLLVL.

The gene calls are TRBV30 and TRBJ1-2, with D possibly being TRBD1 (5 bases). V was pared by 1 base and J by 5 bases, with 11 bases between. This CDR3 spans 13 amino acids. CDR1 GTSNPN and CDR2 SVGIG come from the germline V gene (reference sequence). DNA of the CDR3: TGTGCCTGGAGTGCGTCCAGGGAATATGGCTACACCTTC. It specifies CAWSASREYGYTF.

The V gene is TRBV7-8, the J gene TRBJ2-1; D gene uncertain. CDR3 length equals 11 residues. CDR1 is SGHVS and CDR2 is FQNEAQ in the germline V gene. V was trimmed by 5 bases and J by 7 bases, leaving 6 bases between them. The CDR3 coding sequence is TGTGCCAGCAGCAGCAAGAATGAGCAGTTCTTC. Protein: CASSSKNEQFF. Looking up the rest from reference TRBV7-8 and TRBJ2-1 gives the full variable domain: GAGVSQSPRYKVAKRGQDVALRCDPISGHVSLFWYQQALGQGPEFLTYFQNEAQLDKSGLPSDRFFAERPEGSVSTLKIQRTQQEDSAVYLCASSSKNEQFFGPGTRLTVL.

The chain joins TRBV5-1 to TRBJ2-7; 10 nucleotides agree with TRBD1. The CDR3 runs to 14 residues. V lost 4 bases and J lost 4; bases outside the gene matches: 5. Germline V gene lookup returns CDR1 SGHRS and CDR2 YFSETQ. The CDR3 protein is CASSTGTGVYEQYF. Here the CDR3 DNA reads TGCGCCAGCAGCACTGGGACAGGGGTGTACGAGCAGTACTTC.

The chain carries TRBV19 and TRBJ1-1; the D gene is possibly TRBD1 (5 bases). The CDR3 spans 13 residues. V shed 3 bases and J shed 1 base, with 6 bases lying between them. Germline CDR1 and CDR2: LNHDA and SQIVND (reference sequence). CDR3: CASSMTANTEAFF. The CDR3 bases are TGTGCCAGTAGTATGACAGCGAACACTGAAGCTTTCTTT.

V is TRBV5-1 and J is TRBJ1-6; tentative D call: TRBD1 (5 bases). Germline-derived CDR1 and CDR2 are SGHRS and YFSETQ. V gave up 2 bases and J gave up 9 bases, with 15 bases separating them. The CDR3 extends over 15 amino acids. The CDR3 nucleotides are TGCGCCAGCAGCTTCGAGCTTGAAAGGGGTTCACCCCTCCACTTT. It translates to CASSFELERGSPLHF.

The rearrangement uses TRBV5-1 and TRBJ2-5, with D possibly being TRBD2 (6 bases). V was trimmed by 6 bases and J by 2 bases, leaving 11 bases between them. Germline CDR1 is SGHRS and CDR2 is YFSETQ. The CDR3 sequence is 13 residues long. CDR3 DNA sequence: TGCGCCAGCACCCTGGGGGGACAAGAGACCCAGTACTTC. Protein: CASTLGGQETQYF.

This sequence joins TRBV7-8 and TRBJ1-1, with a weak D call TRBD1 (5 bases). The V gene lost 4 bases and the J gene lost 1 base, with 13 bases spanning the gap. The CDR3 covers 15 residues. Germline CDR1 and CDR2: SGHVS and FQNEAQ. The CDR3: CASSSQAGGNTEAFF. In DNA form, the CDR3 reads TGTGCCAGCAGCTCTCAAGCGGGGGGGAACACTGAAGCTTTCTTT.

The chain combines TRBV4-1 with TRBJ2-2, with D maybe TRBD2 (6 bases). This CDR3 region has 18 residues. The V gene lost 3 bases and the J gene lost 5 bases, with 22 bases spanning the gap. The germline gives CDR1 MGHRA, CDR2 YSYEKL. CDR3 sequence: CASSQRVGSGEKTGELFF. The CDR3 region has the DNA TGCGCCAGCAGCCAGAGGGTGGGATCGGGGGAGAAAACCGGGGAGCTGTTTTTT.

The chain uses TRBV6-5 and TRBJ2-2; unclear D gene. Trimming cost V 2 bases and J 3 bases, with 4 bases left between them. This CDR3 is 13 amino acids long. Germline assignment: CDR1 MNHEY and CDR2 SVGAGI. Here the CDR3 reads CASSYEYTGELFF. The DNA of the CDR3 is TGTGCCAGCAGTTACGAGTACACCGGGGAGCTGTTTTTT.

The V call is TRBV6-5, the J call TRBJ2-5; tentative D call: TRBD2 (5 bases). This CDR3 is 15 amino acids long. Germline V gene lookup returns CDR1 MNHEY and CDR2 SVGAGI. The V end was cut by 4 bases, the J end by 2 bases, with 14 bases between. The CDR3 here is CASSLLRAAQETQYF. The CDR3 coding sequence is TGTGCCAGCAGTTTACTCCGAGCGGCACAAGAGACCCAGTACTTC.

V usage is TRBV6-6 and J usage is TRBJ2-1; possible D gene TRBD2, 5 bases. The CDR3 extends over 15 amino acids. The germline V gene encodes CDR1 MNHNY and CDR2 SVGAGI (reference sequence). V was clipped by 6 bases and J by 9 bases, with 21 bases between them. CDR3 bases: TGTGCCAGCAGGGACTTGGACGGGGAGAAGGGTGAGCAGTTCTTC. This gives the protein CASRDLDGEKGEQFF.

Of note for this clone: At the DNA level, this CDR3 is encoded by other sequences in the same sample as well. V usage is TRBV2 and J usage is TRBJ2-7; D is unresolved. This CDR3 region has 15 residues. The V gene's germline CDR1 is SNHLY and CDR2 FYNNEI. V lost 1 base and J lost 4, with 14 bases in between. CDR3 DNA: TGTGCCAGCAGTGAAGGGCCTTCCCGCTTTTACGAGCAGTACTTC. Protein sequence: CASSEGPSRFYEQYF.

The CDR3 spells CASMSGGAYEQYF. For the CDR3, the DNA is TGTGCCAGCATGTCAGGGGGCGCGTACGAGCAGTACTTC. The V and J genes are TRBV7-2 and TRBJ2-7; 8 nucleotides align to TRBD1. The CDR3 covers 13 residues. CDR1 and CDR2 from the germline V gene are SGHTA and FQGNSA. V gave up 7 bases and J gave up 4 bases; unmatched junction bases: 6.

CDR3 in DNA: TGTGCCAGCAGCCTTGGGACAGGGGGTAGAGATGGCTACACCTTC. Its translation is CASSLGTGGRDGYTF. The V and J genes are TRBV7-9 and TRBJ1-2; 11 bases fit TRBD1. V gave up 5 bases and J gave up 6 bases; unmatched junction bases: 8. Per the germline V gene, CDR1 is SEHNR and CDR2 is FQNEAQ (reference sequence). The length of the CDR3 is 15 residues.

As concerns this clone: One end of the junction varies from germline; a read error may be responsible. The chain has TRBV7-9 and TRBJ2-7; no definite D call. CDR1 and CDR2 (germline): SEHNR, FQNEAQ (reference sequence). The CDR3 is 13 amino acids. The CDR3 nucleotides read TGTGCCAGCAGCTCAGACTTCTCCCACGAGCAGTACTTC. This encodes CASSSDFSHEQYF.